This T cell receptor (beta chain) was captured in a study of blood T cells in healthy people across ages. The CDR3 runs to 12 residues. V was cut by 2 bases and J by 5 bases, with 9 bases left in between. The germline V gene has CDR1 SQVTM and CDR2 ANQGSEA. The second PCR ran about 6 to 12 cycles with a sample-barcoded 5' primer and J-beta primers. TCRdb redid the calling of the 5' RACE reads with MiXCR, one entry per CDR3 protein. This sample has fewer than 900,000 distinct CDR3 sequences, with roughly 40% found just once. The TCR originated in a man aged 18 to 35 in good health. This sequence joins TRBV29-1 and TRBJ2-5; D possibly corresponds to TRBD2 (5 bases). Material for sequencing was blood. CDR3: CSVEPGEETQYF. Here the CDR3 DNA reads TGCAGCGTTGAACCCGGGGAGGAGACCCAGTACTTC. Drawing the rest from reference TRBV29-1 and TRBJ2-5, the complete variable domain is SAVISQKPSRDICQRGTSLTIQCQVDSQVTMMFWYRQQPGQSLTLIATANQGSEATYESGFVIDKFPISRPNLTFSTLTVSNMSPEDSSIYLCSVEPGEETQYFGPGTRLLVL.